This paragraph covers one T cell receptor (beta chain) sequence. The source of the sample is a study of shared clonotypes between healthy human individuals. V lost 3 bases, J lost 2 bases, and 6 bases stayed unmatched. Germline V gene data show CDR1 as MDHEN and CDR2 as SYDVKM. This CDR3 contains 15 residues. Only in-frame clones appear in the TCRdb table, and some are missing; sequencing was by immunoSEQ multiplex PCR. This sample yields a few hundred thousand clones, of which approximately 97% are seen a single time; approximately 0.057% belongs to the top ten. The gene calls are TRBV28 and TRBJ2-7, with 8 bases matching TRBD2. This sequence originates from a woman aged 30 to 39 in good health. Material for sequencing was naive CD4+ T cells sorted from blood. As for subset: CD45RA+ positively selected. The CDR3 region has the DNA TGTGCCAGCAGTTTTCCCGTAGCGGGGACCTACGAGCAGTACTTC. It specifies CASSFPVAGTYEQYF.